This T cell receptor (beta chain) was identified in a study of T cells after yellow fever vaccination. Study information: In the case of low-cell-number fractions, SMART-Seq v4 Ultra Low Input was used for preparation.

CDR1 is LGHNA, CDR2 YNFKEQ, per germline. The junction had 6 bases not matched to a gene; V was cut back by 3 bases and J by 5 bases. The CDR3 covers 14 residues. They built TCR cDNA with 5'RACE template switching, a step that put in a universal primer site and UMIs. TCRdb passed the 5' RACE reads through MiXCR, listing each CDR3 protein once. The repertoire consists of about 360,000 distinct CDR3 sequences, with 6% to 8% occurring once and the leading ten covering approximately 15%. There are many counts of this clonotype. What it recognizes is unknown. The study's findings and limits: After the booster, approximately 96% of CD4 and 88% of CD8 primary-response clones were re-detected.

The chain couples TRBV4-2 to TRBJ2-7, with 8 bases fitting TRBD1. This clonotype originated in a young man who received the YFV17D yellow fever vaccine. This sample comprised PBMCs, obtained 5 days after the yellow fever booster vaccination. CDR3: CASSHSGTGNEQYF. CDR3 sequence (DNA): TGTGCCAGCAGCCATTCCGGGACAGGTAACGAGCAGTACTTC.